This TCR beta chain was retrieved from a study of blood T cell repertoires in COVID-19. The wider study: Samples came from the United States, Italy and Spain, spanning acute and convalescent COVID-19.

TCRdb keeps only in-frame clones here, not all; method: immunoSEQ multiplex PCR. This repertoire shows about 670,000 clones, 85% to 90% found once; its top ten account for over 0.2%. This clone was seen a few times. Germline CDR1 and CDR2: SQVTM and ANQGSEA. The CDR3 is 13 residues long. The ends lost 5 bases at V and 8 bases at J; junction bases unmatched: 9. This clonotype was obtained from a woman younger than 30 with acute or convalescent COVID-19. Material: peripheral blood. The J gene is TRBJ1-2, the V gene TRBV29-1; 9 positions match TRBD1. The CDR3 here is CSVNRGQGDGYTF. The CDR3 DNA reads TGCAGCGTTAACAGGGGGCAGGGTGACGGCTACACCTTC.